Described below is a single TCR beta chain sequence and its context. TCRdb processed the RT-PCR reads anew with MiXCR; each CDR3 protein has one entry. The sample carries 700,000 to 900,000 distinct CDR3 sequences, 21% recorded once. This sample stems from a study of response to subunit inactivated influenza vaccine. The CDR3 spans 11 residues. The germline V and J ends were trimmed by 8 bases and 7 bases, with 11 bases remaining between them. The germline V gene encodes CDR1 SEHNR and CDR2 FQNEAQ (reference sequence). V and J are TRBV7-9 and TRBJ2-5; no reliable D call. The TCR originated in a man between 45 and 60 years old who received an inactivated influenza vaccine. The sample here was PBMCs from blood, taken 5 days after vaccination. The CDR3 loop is CASYFGLTQYF. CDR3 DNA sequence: TGTGCCAGCTATTTCGGATTGACCCAGTACTTC.